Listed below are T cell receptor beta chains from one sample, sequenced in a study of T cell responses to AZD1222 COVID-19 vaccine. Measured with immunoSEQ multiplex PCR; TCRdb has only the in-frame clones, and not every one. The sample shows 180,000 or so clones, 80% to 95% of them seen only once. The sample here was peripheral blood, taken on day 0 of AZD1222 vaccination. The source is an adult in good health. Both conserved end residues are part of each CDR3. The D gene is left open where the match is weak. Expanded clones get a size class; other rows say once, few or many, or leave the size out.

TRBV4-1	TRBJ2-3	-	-	TGCGCCAGCAGCCAAGACGGGCGCACAGATACGCAGTATTTT	CASSQDGRTDTQYF
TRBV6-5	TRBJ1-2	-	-	TGTGCCAGTCTGGGCCGGGACAACTATGGCTACACCTTC	CASLGRDNYGYTF
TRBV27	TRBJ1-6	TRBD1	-	TGTGCCAGCAGTTTCGCCTCCGGGACAGGGAATTCACCCCTCCACTTT	CASSFASGTGNSPLHF
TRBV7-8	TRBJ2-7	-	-	TGTGCCAGCAGCCTAGGACACGGCGAGCAGTACTTC	CASSLGHGEQYF
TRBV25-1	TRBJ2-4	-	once	TGTGCCAGCAGTGAGCCCGGTAAAAACATTCAGTACTTC	CASSEPGKNIQYF
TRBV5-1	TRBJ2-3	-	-	TGCGCCAGCAGCTTGGGACAGGCGGGCACAGATACGCAGTATTTT	CASSLGQAGTDTQYF
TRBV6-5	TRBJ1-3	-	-	TGTGCCAGCAGCCGCGCCCGGGGCCCTGGAAACACCATATATTTT	CASSRARGPGNTIYF
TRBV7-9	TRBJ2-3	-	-	TGTGCCAGCAGCGCGCCGCCAACAGATACGCAGTATTTT	CASSAPPTDTQYF
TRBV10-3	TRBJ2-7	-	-	TGTGCCACCAGGCGGGACTCCTACGAGCAGTACTTC	CATRRDSYEQYF
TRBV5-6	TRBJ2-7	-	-	TGTGCCAGCAGCTTTAGGCCGTCAGGGACCTACGAGCAGTACTTC	CASSFRPSGTYEQYF
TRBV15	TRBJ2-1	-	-	TGTGCCACCAGCAGATATTCGGGGACTTACAATGAGCAGTTCTTC	CATSRYSGTYNEQFF
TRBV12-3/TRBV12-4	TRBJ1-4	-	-	TGTGCCAGCAGTTTATCTCTAGAAGAAAAACTGTTTTTT	CASSLSLEEKLFF
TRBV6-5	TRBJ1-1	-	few	TGTGCCAGCAGTCCCACAGAACCCACTGAAGCTTTCTTT	CASSPTEPTEAFF
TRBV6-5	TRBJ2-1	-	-	TGTGCCAGCGACGAGGGATTCTACAATGAGCAGTTCTTC	CASDEGFYNEQFF
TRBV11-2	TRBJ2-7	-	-	TGTGCCAGCAGCTCTGGGAATTTGGCCTACGAGCAGTACTTC	CASSSGNLAYEQYF
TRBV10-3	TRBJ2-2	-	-	TGTGCCATCAGTGATCTCGGCGGAAAAGGGGAGCTGTTTTTT	CAISDLGGKGELFF
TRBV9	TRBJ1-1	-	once	TGTGCCAGCAGCGTCAGAGGCCTATTCAACACTGAAGCTTTCTTT	CASSVRGLFNTEAFF
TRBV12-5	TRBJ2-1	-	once	TGTGCTAGTGGCTATACAGGGTGGAATGAGCAGTTCTTC	CASGYTGWNEQFF
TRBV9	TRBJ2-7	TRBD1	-	TGTGCCAGCAGCGTAGCGGGGGCAGGGGGCCTGGAGGGCGAGCAGTACTTC	CASSVAGAGGLEGEQYF
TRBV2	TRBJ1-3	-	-	TGTGCCAGCAGGTACCTCTCTGGAAACACCATATATTTT	CASRYLSGNTIYF
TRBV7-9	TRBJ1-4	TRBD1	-	TGTGCCAGCAGAAAGGACAGGAACGAAAAACTGTTTTTT	CASRKDRNEKLFF
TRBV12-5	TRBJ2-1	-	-	TGTGCTAGTGGTTTGGGGGGTGGCGGGAAGAATGAGCAGTTCTTC	CASGLGGGGKNEQFF
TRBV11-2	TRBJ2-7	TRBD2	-	TGTGCCAGCAGCTATAGCGGGAGCTACGAGCAGTACTTC	CASSYSGSYEQYF
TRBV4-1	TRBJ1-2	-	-	TGCGCCAGCAGCCAAGAAAATACCATGGGGTATGGCTACACCTTC	CASSQENTMGYGYTF
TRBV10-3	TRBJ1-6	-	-	TGTGCCATGCCAGGGTGGTCGCGATCACCCCTCCACTTT	CAMPGWSRSPLHF
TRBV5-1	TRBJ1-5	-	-	TGCGCCAGCAGCTTGGGTCAGGGAGCTTCGCCCCAGCATTTT	CASSLGQGASPQHF
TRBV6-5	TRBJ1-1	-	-	TGTGCCAGCAGGCTGGTAAGGGTCGCTGAAGCTTTCTTT	CASRLVRVAEAFF
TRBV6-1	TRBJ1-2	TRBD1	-	TGTGCCAGCAGTGGCGGGACAGGGCTTTCTAATCCCTATGGCTACACCTTC	CASSGGTGLSNPYGYTF
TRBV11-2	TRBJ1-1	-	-	TGTGCCAGCAGCTATTCATCCGGGACAAGGAACACTGAAGCTTTCTTT	CASSYSSGTRNTEAFF
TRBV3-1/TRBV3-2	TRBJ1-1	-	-	TGTGCCAGCAGCCCCGGCGGGAGGGTTGCTTTCTTT	CASSPGGRVAFF
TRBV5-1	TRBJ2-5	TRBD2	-	TGCGCCAGCAGCTTGGGGGTAGCGGGGGTACAAGAGACCCAGTACTTC	CASSLGVAGVQETQYF
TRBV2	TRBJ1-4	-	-	TGTGCCAGCAGTGGAGTGACAGAGACTAATGAAAAACTGTTTTTT	CASSGVTETNEKLFF
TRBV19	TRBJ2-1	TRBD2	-	TGTGCCAGTAGTAATCCGGGACTAGCGGACAATGAGCAGTTCTTC	CASSNPGLADNEQFF
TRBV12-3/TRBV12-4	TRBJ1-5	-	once	TGTGCCAGCGGTACAGGAGATCAGCCCCAGCATTTT	CASGTGDQPQHF
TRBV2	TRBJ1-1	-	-	TGTGCCAGCACCACAAACCCCGGGGGGACTGAAGCTTTCTTT	CASTTNPGGTEAFF
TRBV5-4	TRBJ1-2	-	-	TGTGCCAGCAGTTTGATACAGGCTACCTGGGACTATGGCTACACCTTC	CASSLIQATWDYGYTF
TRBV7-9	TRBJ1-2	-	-	TGTGCCAGCAGCCCCTTGACAGGTTATAACTATGGCTACACCTTC	CASSPLTGYNYGYTF
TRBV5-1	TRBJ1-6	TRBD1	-	TGCGCCAGCAGCACAGGGGTCGAAAAGTCACCCCTCCACTTT	CASSTGVEKSPLHF
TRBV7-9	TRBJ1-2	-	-	TGTGCCAGCAGCGACACAGGACATGACATGAGGTATGGCTACACCTTC	CASSDTGHDMRYGYTF
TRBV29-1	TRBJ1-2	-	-	TGCAGCGTTCGCCAACTCATAAACTATGGCTACACCTTC	CSVRQLINYGYTF
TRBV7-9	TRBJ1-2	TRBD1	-	TGTGCCAGCAGCGCCTGGACAGGGGGAGATAACTATGGCTACACCTTC	CASSAWTGGDNYGYTF
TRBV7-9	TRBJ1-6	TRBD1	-	TGTGCCAGCAGCTTAGTACGAGACAGGGGTGATTCACCCCTCCACTTT	CASSLVRDRGDSPLHF
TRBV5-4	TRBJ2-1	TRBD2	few	TGTGCCAGCAGCTTGAGCCTAGCGGGATTTGCTGAGCAGTTCTTC	CASSLSLAGFAEQFF
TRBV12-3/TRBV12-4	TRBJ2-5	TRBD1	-	TGTGCCAGCAGCATGACAGGGGAAGAGACCCAGTACTTC	CASSMTGEETQYF
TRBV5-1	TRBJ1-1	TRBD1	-	TGCGCCAGCAGCTTGGCTAAGTTCGGGACAGGGTACACTGAAGCTTTCTTT	CASSLAKFGTGYTEAFF
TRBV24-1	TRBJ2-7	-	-	TGTGCCATGATCCAGCCTGACAACTACGAGCAGTACTTC	CAMIQPDNYEQYF
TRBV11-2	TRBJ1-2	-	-	TGTGCCAGCAGCTTAAATCTGGGGAATGGCTACACCTTC	CASSLNLGNGYTF
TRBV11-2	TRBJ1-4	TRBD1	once	TGTGCCAGCAGCCCGTCACAGGGGAAACTGTTTTTT	CASSPSQGKLFF
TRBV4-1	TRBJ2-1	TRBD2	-	TGCGCCAGCAGCCACTCCATAGCGGGAGGGCCGTTCAATGAGCAGTTCTTC	CASSHSIAGGPFNEQFF
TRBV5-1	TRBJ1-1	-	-	TGCGCCAGCAGCTTCGCCGAGCTGAACACTGAAGCTTTCTTT	CASSFAELNTEAFF
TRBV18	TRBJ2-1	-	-	TGTGCCAGCTCACCACTAGGACCAGAGCAGTTCTTC	CASSPLGPEQFF